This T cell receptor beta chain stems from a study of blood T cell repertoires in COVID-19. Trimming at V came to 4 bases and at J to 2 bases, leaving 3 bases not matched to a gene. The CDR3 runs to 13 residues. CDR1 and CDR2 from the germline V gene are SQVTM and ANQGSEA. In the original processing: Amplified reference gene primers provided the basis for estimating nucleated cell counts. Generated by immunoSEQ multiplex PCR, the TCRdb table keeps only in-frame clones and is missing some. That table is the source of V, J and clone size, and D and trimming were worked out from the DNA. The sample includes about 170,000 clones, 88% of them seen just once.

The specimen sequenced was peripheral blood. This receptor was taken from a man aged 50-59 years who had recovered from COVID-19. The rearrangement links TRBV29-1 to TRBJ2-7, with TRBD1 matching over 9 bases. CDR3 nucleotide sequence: TGCAGCGTTGGACAGGGGGGAGCCTACGAGCAGTACTTC. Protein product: CSVGQGGAYEQYF.